A selection of T cell receptor beta chains follows, all from one sample in a study of T cells expressing NK-cell markers. From its re-call of the 5' RACE reads, TCRdb lists each CDR3 protein once, without DNA. Seen in this sample are hundreds of thousands of distinct CDR3 sequences; the ten most common clones hold roughly 8%. Sequenced sample: blood T cells: a sorted CD56 or NKG2C T cell subset, CD4+ or CD8+ T cells, or bulk PBMC T cells (not recorded which). All receptors come from a woman aged 18-70 years in good health. The CDR3 runs from the conserved cysteine through the conserved F or W. Each record gives: J gene, V gene, CDR3 protein.

>TRBJ2-2|TRBV11-3
CASSFSLPNTGELFF
>TRBJ2-2|TRBV9
CASSVERGQNTGELFF
>TRBJ2-7|TRBV18
CASSPRATSYEQYF
>TRBJ2-5|TRBV4-3
CASSQDPRYETQYF
>TRBJ2-1|TRBV3-1
CASSDRLAARGGNEQFF
>TRBJ1-1|TRBV20-1
CSARRWGGVYGNTEAFF
>TRBJ2-1|TRBV6-4
CASSDGAGALNEQFF
>TRBJ2-1|TRBV20-1
CSARDLAGSSYNEQFF
>TRBJ2-4|TRBV11-3
CASSLGGRQAKNIQYF
>TRBJ1-1|TRBV5-6
CASSPAGTENEAFF
>TRBJ1-2|TRBV14
CASSREAYGYTF
>TRBJ1-1|TRBV9
CASSVDGQNTEAFF
>TRBJ2-1|TRBV6-2/TRBV6-3
CASSLGGVTYNEQFF
>TRBJ2-2|TRBV11-2
CASSLQGKRTGELFF
>TRBJ2-4|TRBV20-1
CSASGGLAKNIQYF
>TRBJ2-1|TRBV20-1
CSARVRRASYNEQFF
>TRBJ2-5|TRBV20-1
CSASDGTVGRETQYF
>TRBJ2-5|TRBV12-3/TRBV12-4
CASTPDGQGAPQYF
>TRBJ2-1|TRBV12-3/TRBV12-4
CASGTSGDNEQFF
>TRBJ2-5|TRBV20-1
CSARLLRVKGQETQYF
>TRBJ1-5|TRBV30
CAWSDSGRGNQPQHF
>TRBJ1-1|TRBV12-3/TRBV12-4
CASRGQGPGTEAFF
>TRBJ2-2|TRBV5-4
CASSLPGGRTGELFF
>TRBJ2-5|TRBV9
CASSVGRGGPETQYF
>TRBJ1-1|TRBV7-9
CASSSQEIRPEAFF
>TRBJ1-1|TRBV30
CAWAQDTEAFF
>TRBJ2-7|TRBV11-2
CASSLNREQYF
>TRBJ2-2|TRBV7-3
CASTLIGLVAGELFF
>TRBJ1-6|TRBV20-1
CSGGAPNSPLHF
>TRBJ1-1|TRBV7-9
CASSSQGASTEAFF
>TRBJ2-1|TRBV29-1
CSVDSGRAYNEQFF
>TRBJ2-3|TRBV6-5
CASSWSLAGVTDTQYF
>TRBJ2-7|TRBV27
CASMIRGSPYEQYF
>TRBJ2-3|TRBV4-1
CASASGQFDRAPITDTQYF
>TRBJ1-1|TRBV20-1
CSAGANTEAFF
>TRBJ2-7|TRBV20-1
CSAVQGGTYEQYF
>TRBJ2-5|TRBV12-3/TRBV12-4
CASSLAIGQETQYF
>TRBJ2-3|TRBV12-3/TRBV12-4
CASTQGGVSADTQYF